Listed below are T cell receptor beta chains from one sample, sequenced in a study of blood T cell repertoires in COVID-19. The table came from immunoSEQ multiplex PCR; TCRdb's copy has only in-frame clones and leaves some out. The table includes around 470,000 clones, 90% detected once. The sample comprised PBMCs or T cells enriched from blood (not recorded which). These receptor sequences come from a man between 18 and 35 years old who had recovered from COVID-19. CDR3s include the opening cysteine and the closing phenylalanine or tryptophan. The D gene is left open where the match is weak. Where a row states a size, it is once, few, many or the class of an expanded clone; other rows omit it.

V gene	clone size	J gene	D gene	CDR3 protein	CDR3 DNA
TRBV7-9	NA	TRBJ1-6	TRBD1	CASSSRGRMMDNSPLHF	TGTGCCAGCAGCAGCAGGGGGCGCATGATGGATAATTCACCCCTCCACTTT
TRBV5-1	NA	TRBJ1-2	NA	CASRSGDYGYTF	TGCGCCAGCAGATCGGGGGACTATGGCTACACCTTC
TRBV7-9	NA	TRBJ1-1	NA	CASSPGVVTEAFF	TGTGCCAGCAGCCCCGGGGTGGTAACTGAAGCTTTCTTT
TRBV12-5	NA	TRBJ1-2	NA	CASGPILVAGSGYTF	TGTGCTAGTGGTCCGATCCTCGTCGCAGGCAGTGGCTACACCTTC
TRBV5-1	NA	TRBJ1-4	TRBD1	CASSFHNRDSGEKLFF	TGCGCCAGCAGCTTTCATAACCGGGACAGCGGTGAAAAACTGTTTTTT
TRBV28	NA	TRBJ2-1	NA	CASSTGQGSYNEQFF	TGTGCCAGCAGCACGGGACAAGGGTCTTACAATGAGCAGTTCTTC
TRBV5-4	NA	TRBJ2-1	NA	CASSLASSGGFNEQFF	TGTGCCAGCAGCTTGGCTAGTTCTGGTGGGTTCAATGAGCAGTTCTTC
TRBV19	NA	TRBJ1-5	TRBD1	CASSTDRGNQPQHF	TGTGCCAGTAGTACCGACAGGGGGAACCAGCCCCAGCATTTT
TRBV24-1	NA	TRBJ2-3	TRBD2	CATRGAGADTQYF	TGTGCCACCAGGGGCGCGGGAGCAGATACGCAGTATTTT
TRBV28	NA	TRBJ2-1	NA	CASSPRLVSPNEQFF	TGTGCCAGCAGTCCTCGACTAGTATCCCCCAATGAGCAGTTCTTC
TRBV19	NA	TRBJ1-5	NA	CASTPFLADNQPQHF	TGTGCCAGTACCCCCTTTTTGGCAGACAATCAGCCCCAGCATTTT
TRBV2	once	TRBJ1-2	NA	CASRRGLYGYTF	TGTGCCAGCAGAAGGGGTCTCTATGGCTACACCTTC
TRBV24-1	once	TRBJ2-1	TRBD1	CATSDSRPGTGFNEQFF	TGTGCCACCAGTGATTCTCGTCCCGGGACAGGTTTCAATGAGCAGTTCTTC
TRBV28	once	TRBJ2-7	TRBD2	CASSPTSGSRYEQYF	TGTGCCAGCAGCCCCACTAGCGGGAGTCGGTACGAGCAGTACTTC
TRBV4-1	NA	TRBJ1-1	TRBD1	CASSRGQGATEAFF	TGCGCCAGCAGCCGTGGACAGGGTGCCACTGAAGCTTTCTTT
TRBV3-1/TRBV3-2	NA	TRBJ1-2	TRBD1	CASSQAGQGPGYTF	TGTGCCAGCAGCCAGGCGGGACAGGGCCCCGGCTACACCTTC
TRBV23-1	NA	TRBJ2-2	TRBD2	CAFRGVTGELFF	TGCGCCTTTCGGGGGGTCACCGGGGAGCTGTTTTTT
TRBV30	NA	TRBJ2-1	TRBD1	CAWSPGTGWNEQFF	TGTGCCTGGAGTCCCGGGACAGGGTGGAATGAGCAGTTCTTC
TRBV5-1	NA	TRBJ2-5	TRBD1	CASFKRTGGVGETQYF	TGCGCCAGCTTTAAGAGGACAGGGGGCGTGGGGGAGACCCAGTACTTC
TRBV7-2	NA	TRBJ1-2	NA	CASSFNGQPNYGYTF	TGTGCCAGCAGCTTCAACGGACAGCCTAACTATGGCTACACCTTC
TRBV12-5	few	TRBJ2-7	TRBD1	CAREGPQGRYEQYF	TGTGCTAGAGAAGGCCCACAGGGGCGCTACGAGCAGTACTTC
TRBV29-1	NA	TRBJ1-2	NA	CSVGERDGYTF	TGCAGCGTTGGTGAGAGGGATGGCTACACCTTC
TRBV5-5	NA	TRBJ1-1	NA	CASSPGSLGPATEAFF	TGTGCCAGCAGCCCAGGAAGCTTGGGCCCAGCCACTGAAGCTTTCTTT
TRBV14	NA	TRBJ2-7	TRBD2	CASSQLGLGTYEQYF	TGTGCCAGCAGCCAATTGGGACTAGGCACCTACGAGCAGTACTTC
TRBV10-1	NA	TRBJ2-1	NA	CASSDRGGQNEQFF	TGCGCCAGCAGTGACAGGGGCGGTCAAAATGAGCAGTTCTTC
TRBV14	NA	TRBJ1-2	NA	CASSQGRAYGYTF	TGTGCCAGCAGCCAAGGGCGGGCCTATGGCTACACCTTC
TRBV28	NA	TRBJ1-1	NA	CASTWGREAFF	TGTGCCAGCACCTGGGGCAGGGAAGCTTTCTTT
TRBV4-1	NA	TRBJ2-7	NA	CASSPEGLPYYEQYF	TGCGCCAGCAGCCCGGAGGGACTTCCCTACTACGAGCAGTACTTC
TRBV5-4	NA	TRBJ1-4	TRBD1	CASSEGQVEEGKGVF	TGTGCCAGCAGCGAGGGACAGGTGGAGGAAGGGAAAGGGGTTTTT
TRBV3-1/TRBV3-2	NA	TRBJ1-2	TRBD1	CAVGDRRYYGYTF	TGTGCCGTCGGGGACAGGAGGTACTATGGCTACACCTTC
TRBV9	once	TRBJ1-5	NA	CASSVAPTGFQPQHF	TGTGCCAGCAGCGTGGCACCTACAGGGTTCCAGCCCCAGCATTTT
TRBV19	once	TRBJ2-7	TRBD2	CASRKGLAGGTYEQYF	TGTGCCAGTAGAAAGGGACTAGCGGGAGGAACATACGAGCAGTACTTC
TRBV9	NA	TRBJ2-5	TRBD2	CASSGLAGETQYF	TGTGCCAGCAGCGGACTAGCGGGAGAGACCCAGTACTTC
TRBV3-1/TRBV3-2	NA	TRBJ2-1	TRBD2	CASSQTLAGSLNNEQFF	TGTGCCAGCAGCCAAACCCTAGCGGGGAGCCTTAACAATGAGCAGTTCTTC
TRBV15	NA	TRBJ2-1	TRBD2	CATSRGLAEYNEQFF	TGTGCCACCAGCAGAGGACTAGCGGAATACAATGAGCAGTTCTTC
TRBV6-7	once	TRBJ2-7	NA	CASSYSLRPSGDFGEQYF	TGTGCCAGCAGTTACTCCCTCAGGCCGAGCGGCGACTTTGGCGAGCAGTACTTC
TRBV5-1	NA	TRBJ2-5	NA	CASSTGADGAGETQYF	TGCGCCAGCAGCACGGGAGCGGACGGGGCCGGTGAGACCCAGTACTTC
TRBV12-3/TRBV12-4	once	TRBJ1-3	NA	CASSVGNTIYF	TGTGCCAGCAGCGTGGGAAACACCATATATTTT
TRBV5-4	NA	TRBJ1-5	TRBD1	CASSDGTGVQPQHF	TGTGCCAGCAGCGACGGGACAGGGGTTCAGCCCCAGCATTTT
TRBV6-1	NA	TRBJ2-1	NA	CASSQQVNEQFF	TGTGCCAGCAGTCAACAAGTCAATGAGCAGTTCTTC
TRBV19	NA	TRBJ1-5	NA	CASSMPWDWTRNQPQHF	TGTGCCAGTAGTATGCCCTGGGACTGGACACGCAATCAGCCCCAGCATTTT
TRBV2	NA	TRBJ2-5	NA	CASRGRTGETQYF	TGTGCCAGCAGAGGGAGAACCGGGGAGACCCAGTACTTC
TRBV29-1	NA	TRBJ2-5	TRBD1	CSVAGTVKETQYF	TGCAGCGTCGCCGGGACAGTGAAAGAGACCCAGTACTTC
TRBV5-1	NA	TRBJ1-1	NA	CASSLVGTAGNTEAFF	TGCGCCAGCAGCTTGGTTGGCACGGCAGGCAACACTGAAGCTTTCTTT
TRBV9	NA	TRBJ1-6	TRBD1	CASSATDRGKPLHF	TGTGCCAGCAGCGCGACGGACAGGGGTAAACCCCTCCACTTT
TRBV18	few	TRBJ1-2	NA	CASSPWTASANYGYTF	TGTGCCAGCTCACCATGGACTGCGTCTGCTAACTATGGCTACACCTTC
TRBV5-1	NA	TRBJ1-1	NA	CASSLWTANTEAFF	TGCGCCAGCAGCTTGTGGACAGCCAACACTGAAGCTTTCTTT
TRBV19	NA	TRBJ2-2	NA	CASSPDRALGELFF	TGTGCCAGTAGTCCGGACAGAGCCCTCGGGGAGCTGTTTTTT
TRBV29-1	NA	TRBJ1-1	TRBD1	CSVEGGLGQRQESTEAFF	TGCAGCGTCGAGGGGGGACTGGGACAGAGACAAGAAAGCACTGAAGCTTTCTTT
TRBV11-1	NA	TRBJ2-5	TRBD1	CASSFRDRKETQYF	TGTGCCAGCAGCTTCCGGGACAGAAAAGAGACCCAGTACTTC
TRBV5-1	NA	TRBJ1-1	TRBD1	CASSLVGDRIAFF	TGCGCCAGCAGCTTGGTAGGGGACAGGATAGCTTTCTTT
TRBV28	once	TRBJ1-2	TRBD1	CASSLRTGGVDGYTF	TGTGCCAGCAGTCTCCGGACAGGGGGAGTAGATGGCTACACCTTC
TRBV18	NA	TRBJ1-2	TRBD1	CASSPPGTAANYGYTF	TGTGCCAGCTCACCCCCAGGGACAGCCGCTAACTATGGCTACACCTTC
TRBV5-6	NA	TRBJ2-3	TRBD1	CASSGRDSRLDTQYF	TGTGCCAGCAGCGGCCGGGACAGTCGGTTAGATACGCAGTATTTT